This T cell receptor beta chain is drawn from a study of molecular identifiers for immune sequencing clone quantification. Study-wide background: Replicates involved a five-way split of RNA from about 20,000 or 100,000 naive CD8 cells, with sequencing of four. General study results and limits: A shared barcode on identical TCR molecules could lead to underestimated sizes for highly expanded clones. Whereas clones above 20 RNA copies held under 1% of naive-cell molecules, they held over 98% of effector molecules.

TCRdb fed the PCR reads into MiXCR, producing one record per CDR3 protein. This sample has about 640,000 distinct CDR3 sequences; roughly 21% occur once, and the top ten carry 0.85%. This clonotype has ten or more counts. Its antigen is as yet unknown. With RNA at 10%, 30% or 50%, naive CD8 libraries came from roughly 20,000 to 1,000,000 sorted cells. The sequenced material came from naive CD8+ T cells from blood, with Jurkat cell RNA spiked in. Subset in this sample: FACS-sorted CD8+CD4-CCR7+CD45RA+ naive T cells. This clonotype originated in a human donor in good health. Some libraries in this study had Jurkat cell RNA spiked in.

In nucleotides, the CDR3 is TGTGCCAGCAGCTTAGCCCAGAACACTGAAGCTTTCTTT. Translating gives CASSLAQNTEAFF. The chain uses TRBV7-9 and TRBJ1-1, with D unresolved. Germline V CDR1 and CDR2: SEHNR, FQNEAQ (reference sequence). V was shortened by 0 bases and J by 1 base, with 3 bases between the two germline ends. This CDR3 has 13 residues.